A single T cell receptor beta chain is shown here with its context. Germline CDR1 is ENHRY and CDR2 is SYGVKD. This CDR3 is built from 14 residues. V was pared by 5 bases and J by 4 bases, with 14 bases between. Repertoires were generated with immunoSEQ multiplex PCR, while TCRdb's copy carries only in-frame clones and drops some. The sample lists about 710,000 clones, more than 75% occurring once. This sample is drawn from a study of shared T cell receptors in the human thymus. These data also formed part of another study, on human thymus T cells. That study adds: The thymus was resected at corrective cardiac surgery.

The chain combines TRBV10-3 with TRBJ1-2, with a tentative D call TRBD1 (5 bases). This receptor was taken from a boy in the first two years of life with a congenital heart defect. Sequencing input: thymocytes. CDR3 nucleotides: TGTGCCATCAGTCACTCACCAGGGCCCTATGGCTACACCTTC. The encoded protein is CAISHSPGPYGYTF.